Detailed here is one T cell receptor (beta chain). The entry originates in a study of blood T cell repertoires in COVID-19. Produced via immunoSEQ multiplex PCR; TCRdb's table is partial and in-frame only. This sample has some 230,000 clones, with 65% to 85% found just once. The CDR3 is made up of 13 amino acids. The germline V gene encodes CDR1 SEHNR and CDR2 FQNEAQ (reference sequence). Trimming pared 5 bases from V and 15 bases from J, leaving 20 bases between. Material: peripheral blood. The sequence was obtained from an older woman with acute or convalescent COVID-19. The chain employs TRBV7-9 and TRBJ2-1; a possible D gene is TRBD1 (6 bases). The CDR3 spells CASSGTTNLPPFF. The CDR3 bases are TGTGCCAGCAGCGGGACAACCAACCTACCGCCGTTCTTC.